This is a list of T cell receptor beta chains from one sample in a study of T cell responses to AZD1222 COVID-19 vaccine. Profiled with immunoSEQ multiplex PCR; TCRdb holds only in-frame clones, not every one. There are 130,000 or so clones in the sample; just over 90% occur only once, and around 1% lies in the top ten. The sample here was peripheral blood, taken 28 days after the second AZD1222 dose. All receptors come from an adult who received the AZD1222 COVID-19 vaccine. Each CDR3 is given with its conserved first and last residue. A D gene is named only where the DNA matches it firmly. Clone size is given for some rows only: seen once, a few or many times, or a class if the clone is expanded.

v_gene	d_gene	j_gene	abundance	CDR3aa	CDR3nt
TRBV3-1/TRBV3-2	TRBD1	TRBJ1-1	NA	CASSRGQGGAFF	TGTGCCAGCAGCCGTGGACAGGGGGGAGCTTTCTTT
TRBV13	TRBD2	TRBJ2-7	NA	CASSARLAGAKGYEQYF	TGTGCCAGCAGCGCCCGACTAGCGGGAGCCAAAGGGTACGAGCAGTACTTC
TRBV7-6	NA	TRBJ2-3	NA	CASSLDFSSSTDTQYF	TGTGCCAGCAGCTTAGACTTTTCGTCTAGCACAGATACGCAGTATTTT
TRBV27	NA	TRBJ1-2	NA	CASSFSGNYGYTF	TGTGCCAGCAGTTTCTCCGGCAACTATGGCTACACCTTC
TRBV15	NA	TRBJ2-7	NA	CATSRDPGRAYVEQYF	TGTGCCACCAGCAGAGATCCCGGCAGGGCCTATGTCGAGCAGTACTTC
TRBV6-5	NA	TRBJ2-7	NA	CASSYGGDYEQYF	TGTGCCAGCAGTTATGGGGGCGATTACGAGCAGTACTTC
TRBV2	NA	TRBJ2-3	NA	CASSDRSNTQYF	TGTGCCAGCAGTGATAGGAGTAATACGCAGTATTTT
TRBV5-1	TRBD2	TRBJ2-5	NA	CASSGRASGQETQYF	TGCGCCAGCAGCGGTAGGGCTAGCGGGCAAGAGACCCAGTACTTC
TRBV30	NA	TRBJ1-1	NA	CAWSAGLLNTEAFF	TGTGCCTGGAGTGCGGGACTGTTGAACACTGAAGCTTTCTTT
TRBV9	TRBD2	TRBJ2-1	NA	CASSASPRGVDEQFF	TGTGCCAGCAGCGCCTCCCCCCGGGGGGTGGATGAGCAGTTCTTC
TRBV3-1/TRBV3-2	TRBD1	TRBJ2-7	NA	CASSQRQGLYEQYF	TGTGCCAGCAGCCAGAGACAGGGTCTCTACGAGCAGTACTTC
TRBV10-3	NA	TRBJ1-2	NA	CAISERGIYGYTF	TGTGCCATCAGTGAGAGAGGGATCTATGGCTACACCTTC
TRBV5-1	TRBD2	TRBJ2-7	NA	CASRRSAGGDEQYF	TGCGCCAGCAGAAGATCGGCGGGAGGTGACGAGCAGTACTTC
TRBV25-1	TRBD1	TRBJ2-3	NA	CASSESRGHTDTQYF	TGTGCCAGCAGTGAATCCAGGGGGCACACAGATACGCAGTATTTT
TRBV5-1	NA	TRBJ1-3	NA	CASSLGNRPGNTIYF	TGCGCCAGCAGCTTGGGTAACAGGCCTGGAAACACCATATATTTT
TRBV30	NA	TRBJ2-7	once	CAWSSEYEQYF	TGTGCCTGGAGTAGCGAGTACGAGCAGTACTTC
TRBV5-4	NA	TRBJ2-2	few	CASSLVRDTGELFF	TGTGCCAGCAGCTTGGTCCGGGACACCGGGGAGCTGTTTTTT
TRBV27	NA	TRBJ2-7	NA	CASIKTGPRGYEQYF	TGTGCCAGCATTAAGACCGGGCCGCGGGGCTACGAGCAGTACTTC
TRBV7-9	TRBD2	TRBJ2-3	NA	CACWASGRRDTQYF	TGTGCCTGCTGGGCTAGCGGGAGAAGAGATACGCAGTATTTT
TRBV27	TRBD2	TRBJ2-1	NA	CASSGRTSGLIVPYNEQFF	TGTGCCAGCAGCGGTCGGACTAGCGGTTTGATCGTCCCCTACAATGAGCAGTTCTTC
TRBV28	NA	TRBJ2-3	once	CASSARPFSATRPDTQYF	TGTGCCAGCAGTGCCCGCCCCTTCTCCGCGACTCGGCCAGATACGCAGTATTTT
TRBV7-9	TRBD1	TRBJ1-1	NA	CACPPGQGPEAFF	TGTGCCTGTCCCCCGGGACAGGGACCTGAAGCTTTCTTT
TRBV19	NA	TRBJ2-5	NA	CASSILLGDAETQYF	TGTGCCAGTAGTATTTTATTGGGGGATGCAGAGACCCAGTACTTC
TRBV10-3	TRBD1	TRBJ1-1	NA	CAISKWDRGTEAFF	TGTGCCATCAGTAAATGGGACAGGGGCACTGAAGCTTTCTTT
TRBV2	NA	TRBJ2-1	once	CASAIDQGPRNEQFF	TGTGCCAGCGCGATAGACCAGGGTCCTCGCAATGAGCAGTTCTTC
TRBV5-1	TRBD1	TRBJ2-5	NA	CASSSPGTGETQYF	TGCGCCAGCAGTTCCCCGGGGACAGGGGAGACCCAGTACTTC
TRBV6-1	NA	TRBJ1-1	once	CASSELLDGLNTEAFF	TGTGCCAGCAGTGAACTCTTGGACGGACTGAACACTGAAGCTTTCTTT
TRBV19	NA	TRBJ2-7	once	CASSKGRYYEQYF	TGTGCCAGTAGTAAGGGAAGATATTACGAGCAGTACTTC
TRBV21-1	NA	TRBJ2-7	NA	CASSKGLARTYEQYF	TGTGCCAGCAGCAAAGGGCTAGCGCGTACCTACGAGCAGTACTTC
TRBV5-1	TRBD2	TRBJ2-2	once	CASSPGLAGVRTGELFF	TGCGCCAGCAGCCCGGGACTAGCGGGAGTGCGAACCGGGGAGCTGTTTTTT
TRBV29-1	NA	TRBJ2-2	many	CSVLVRADWWSGELFF	TGCAGCGTTTTGGTTCGGGCGGATTGGTGGAGCGGGGAGCTGTTTTTT
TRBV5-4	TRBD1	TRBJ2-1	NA	CASSSNVDRDNEQFF	TGTGCCAGCAGCTCGAATGTTGACAGGGACAATGAGCAGTTCTTC
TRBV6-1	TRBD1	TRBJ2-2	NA	CASSAWGQASNTGELFF	TGTGCCAGCAGTGCCTGGGGACAGGCCTCGAACACCGGGGAGCTGTTTTTT
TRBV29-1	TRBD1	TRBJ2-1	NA	CSGIGTASYNEQFF	TGCAGCGGGATAGGGACAGCTTCATACAATGAGCAGTTCTTC
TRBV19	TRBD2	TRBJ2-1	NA	CASNMAGGPWNEQFF	TGTGCCAGTAACATGGCGGGAGGCCCCTGGAATGAGCAGTTCTTC
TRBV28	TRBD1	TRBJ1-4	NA	CASSTQTTGQIF	TGTGCCAGCTCTACCCAGACTACGGGACAGATTTTT
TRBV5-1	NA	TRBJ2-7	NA	CASSSQAWEQYF	TGCGCCAGCAGCTCACAGGCTTGGGAGCAGTACTTC
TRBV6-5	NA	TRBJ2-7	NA	CASRRQTTAYEQYF	TGTGCCAGCAGAAGACAGACAACAGCCTACGAGCAGTACTTC
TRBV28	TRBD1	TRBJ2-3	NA	CASRDTGGTDTQYF	TGTGCCAGCAGGGACACAGGGGGCACAGATACGCAGTATTTT
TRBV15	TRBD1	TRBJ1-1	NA	CATSRAGTANTEAFF	TGTGCCACCAGCAGAGCCGGGACAGCGAACACTGAAGCTTTCTTT
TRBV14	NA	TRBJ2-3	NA	CASSQVRTGNTDTQYF	TGTGCCAGCAGCCAAGTTAGGACGGGAAACACAGATACGCAGTATTTT
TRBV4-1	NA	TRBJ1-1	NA	CASSQGGVTEAFF	TGCGCCAGCAGCCAAGGGGGCGTTACTGAAGCTTTCTTT
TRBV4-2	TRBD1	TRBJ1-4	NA	CASTTMTGDEKLFF	TGTGCCAGCACCACAATGACAGGGGATGAAAAACTGTTTTTT
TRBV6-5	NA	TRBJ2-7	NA	CASTPRVEAYEQYF	TGTGCCAGCACCCCCCGGGTAGAAGCCTACGAGCAGTACTTC
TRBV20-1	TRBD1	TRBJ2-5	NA	CSARQGKTQYF	TGCAGTGCCAGACAGGGAAAGACCCAGTACTTC
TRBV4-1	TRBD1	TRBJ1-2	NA	CASSLLPGGDRLGYGYTF	TGCGCCAGCAGCCTCCTCCCTGGGGGGGACAGACTTGGGTATGGCTACACCTTC
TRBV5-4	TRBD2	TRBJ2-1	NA	CASSSLAGGYNEQFF	TGTGCCAGCAGCTCACTAGCGGGAGGATACAATGAGCAGTTCTTC
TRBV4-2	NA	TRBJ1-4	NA	CASSPRQGGSTNEKLFF	TGTGCCAGCAGCCCCCGCCAGGGAGGGTCAACTAATGAAAAACTGTTTTTT
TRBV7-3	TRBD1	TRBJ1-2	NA	CASSPGTGVGYTF	TGTGCCAGCAGCCCTGGGACAGGGGTTGGCTACACCTTC
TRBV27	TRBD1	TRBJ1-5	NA	CASSLNRGNQPQHF	TGTGCCAGCAGTTTAAACAGGGGGAATCAGCCCCAGCATTTT
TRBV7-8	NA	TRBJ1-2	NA	CASRPGMGGYTF	TGTGCCAGCCGCCCGGGGATGGGGGGCTACACCTTC
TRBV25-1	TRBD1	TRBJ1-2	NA	CASSAYRQGGGYTF	TGTGCCAGCAGTGCCTATCGACAGGGGGGTGGCTACACCTTC
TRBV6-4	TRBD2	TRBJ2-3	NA	CASKPSGSDTQYF	TGTGCCAGCAAGCCTAGCGGGAGCGATACGCAGTATTTT
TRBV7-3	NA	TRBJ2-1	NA	CASSLGPLGSYNEQFF	TGTGCCAGCAGCTTAGGTCCCCTGGGCTCCTACAATGAGCAGTTCTTC
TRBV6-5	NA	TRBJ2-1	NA	CASSYRDLKYNEQFF	TGTGCCAGCAGTTACAGGGACTTGAAGTACAATGAGCAGTTCTTC
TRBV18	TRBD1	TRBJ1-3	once	CASSSGQGAGNTIYF	TGTGCCAGCTCATCGGGACAGGGGGCTGGAAACACCATATATTTT